Included here is one TCR beta chain sequence, with context. Multiplex touch-down PCR amplified TRB using TRB-A and TRB-B pools in one tube. TCRdb reprocessed the multiplex PCR reads, with one entry per CDR3 protein and no DNA. This sample contains several thousand distinct CDR3 sequences. The CDR3 sequence is 15 residues long. The data are from a study of T cell clusters in autoimmune cytopenias. Study at large: The mean age of healthy donor controls was around 57 years, the median approximately 60 years. Per sample, median TRB depth was approximately 52,000 reads, yielding a median about 2,400 distinct clonotypes.

Each sample's input was about 270 ng genomic DNA, some 34,000 genome equivalents. The sample was also linked to a second study, of T cell repertoires in aging, cancer and after chemotherapy.

The sequencing sample was made of peripheral blood. The sequence came from a human donor in good health. The chain has TRBV12-3 or TRBV12-4 and TRBJ2-5; no DNA is available, so the TRBD1 call from TCRdb remains unchecked. The CDR3 sequence: CASSSRGGREETQYF.